This T cell receptor (beta chain) was captured in a study of vaccination effects on CD4 cells after COVID-19. The study, taken as a whole, reports: There was marked clonal contraction among infection- and vaccine-induced clones late after vaccination.

In regard to this clone: The antigen is undetermined.

Data came from immunoSEQ multiplex PCR; TCRdb stores just in-frame clones and leaves some out. In the table there are about 24,000 clones, roughly 76% of which are singletons. CDR1 is LNHNV and CDR2 is YYDKDF in the germline V gene (reference sequence). Germline trimming cut 1 base from V and 7 bases from J; bases unmatched to any gene: 10. This CDR3 is 16 amino acids long. Sequencing was preceded by expansion of antigen-specific CD4+ T cells with viral peptide pools in the ViraFEST assay. Following culture for approximately ten days, CD4+ T cells were isolated. SARS-CoV-2 infection was confirmed by PCR in the person between March and December 2020.

This clonotype was sampled from a human donor who had a prior SARS-CoV-2 infection. V gene TRBV15 combines with J gene TRBJ2-7; 10 bases map to TRBD2. This material consisted of CD4+ T cells from PBMCs cultured with SARS-CoV-2 spike peptides, taken before COVID-19 vaccination. The CDR3 DNA reads TGTGCCACCAGCAGAGGGCAGCCGGCTAGCGGGAGAGAGCAGTACTTC. Protein product: CATSRGQPASGREQYF. The full variable domain, its missing parts supplied by reference TRBV15 and TRBJ2-7, is DAMVIQNPRYQVTQFGKPVTLSCSQTLNHNVMYWYQQKSSQAPKLLFHYYDKDFNNEADTPDNFQSRRPNTSFCFLDIRSPGLGDTAMYLCATSRGQPASGREQYFGPGTRLTVT.